Listed here is a single T cell receptor (beta chain). These data are taken from a study of regulatory T cells in long-lasting Graves disease. Time point: newly diagnosed GD, antithyroid drugs for less than 3 months. From RNA extracted from PBMCs, the TCR library was made. American Thyroid Association guidelines were used to diagnose Graves' disease. From an endocrinology department in Xi'an, China, came the patients. According to the study, TCR beta libraries were built with iRepertoire HTBI primers and CDR3-region Arm-PCR. One entry per CDR3 protein, called by TCRdb with MiXCR from the multiplex PCR reads. Altogether about 420,000 distinct CDR3 sequences are present, about 17% being singletons, with the ten largest covering 23%. These data were also reused for a study on T cells in Graves' hyperthyroidism and ophthalmopathy. From that second work: Ophthalmopathy onset followed model prediction by a median roughly 6.5 months.

The starting material was peripheral blood mononuclear cells (PBMCs), obtained at new diagnosis, from a patient treated with antithyroid drugs. The TCR originated in a woman younger than 30 with Graves disease.

The CDR3 bases are TGTGCCAGTAGTATGATACAGGACACTGAAGCTTTCTTT. Protein product: CASSMIQDTEAFF. The genes are TRBV19 and TRBJ1-1, with D perhaps TRBD1 (5 bases). The CDR3 loop spans 13 amino acids. Deletions cut 3 bases from V and 3 bases from J, with 8 bases between. Germline CDR1 reads LNHDA; CDR2 reads SQIVND (reference sequence).